These 20 T cell receptor beta chains were sequenced from one sample in a study of cytotoxic CD8 clonotypes in ibrutinib-treated CLL. TCRdb's table, derived via immunoSEQ multiplex PCR, lists solely in-frame clones and lacks some. The profile shows about 58,000 clones, more than 70% of them singletons. Source: PBMCs, taken after 12 months of ibrutinib treatment. These receptor sequences come from a human donor with chronic lymphocytic leukemia.

The chain uses TRBV19 and TRBJ2-1; possible D gene TRBD2, 5 bases. V dropped 7 bases and J dropped 12 bases, with 16 bases sitting between them. CDR1 and CDR2 (germline): LNHDA, SQIVND (reference sequence). This CDR3 spans 12 amino acids. CDR3 bases: TGTGCCAGTATTAGGCCAAGGCGGGTGCAGTTCTTC. It encodes CASIRPRRVQFF.

The V gene is TRBV27, the J gene TRBJ2-7; 9 nucleotides line up with TRBD2. Germline CDR1 reads MNHEY; CDR2 reads SMNVEV (reference sequence). This CDR3 region has 15 residues. The V gene end was trimmed by 3 bases and the J gene end by 0 bases; junction bases not matched to a gene: 3. The CDR3 sequence: CASSFSGRFSYEQYF. The CDR3 DNA reads as TGTGCCAGCAGTTTTAGCGGGAGATTCTCCTACGAGCAGTACTTC.

J is TRBJ2-7 and V is TRBV6-5; tentatively, D is TRBD1 (6 bases). Germline V gene lookup returns CDR1 MNHEY and CDR2 SVGAGI. CDR3 size: 14 residues. V lost 0 bases and J 3 bases, leaving 9 bases between the germline ends. The chain's CDR3 is CASSYSRGNYEQYF. CDR3 in DNA: TGTGCCAGCAGTTACTCGAGGGGGAACTACGAGCAGTACTTC.

The genes are TRBV30 and TRBJ2-7; no clear D gene. Looked up from germline, CDR1 is GTSNPN and CDR2 is SVGIG (reference sequence). V lost 4 bases and J lost 5, with 6 bases in between. The CDR3 runs to 10 residues. The DNA for the CDR3 is TGTGCCTGGATGGGTAACGAGCAGTACTTC. This gives the protein CAWMGNEQYF.

The genes are TRBV6-5 and TRBJ2-5, with D possibly matching TRBD2 (5 bases). The germline CDR1 and CDR2 sequences are MNHEY and SVGAGI. V was cut by 4 bases and J by 9 bases, with 12 bases left in between. CDR3 length: 12 amino acids. CDR3 loop: CASSSPLGAQYF. The CDR3 coding sequence is TGTGCCAGCAGTTCCCCCCTCGGGGCCCAGTACTTC.

The V gene is TRBV30, the J gene TRBJ2-1, with 13 bases lining up with TRBD2. In germline, CDR1 is GTSNPN, CDR2 SVGIG (reference sequence). The CDR3 covers 16 residues. V shed 2 bases and J 8 bases; nucleotides not matched to a gene: 9. Here the CDR3 DNA reads TGTGCCTGGAGTCCCGGGACTAGCGGGAAGATCTATGAGCAGTTCTTC. Its translation: CAWSPGTSGKIYEQFF.

The chain joins TRBV5-1 to TRBJ2-1, with 12 bases fitting TRBD2. Germline V gene lookup returns CDR1 SGHRS and CDR2 YFSETQ. The CDR3 contains 16 residues. Trimming took 4 bases from V and 7 from J; bases not matched to a gene: 9. The CDR3 reads CASSMEGLAGSNEQFF. Here the CDR3 DNA reads TGCGCCAGCAGCATGGAAGGACTAGCGGGATCTAATGAGCAGTTCTTC.

V usage is TRBV7-2 and J usage is TRBJ2-7; 9 bases line up with TRBD1. The germline V gene has CDR1 SGHTA and CDR2 FQGNSA. After removal of 2 bases from V and 2 bases from J, the junction contained 4 bases not matched to a gene. CDR3 length: 15 amino acids. The CDR3, as DNA: TGTGCCAGCAGCTTATCGGGACAGGGTACCTACGAGCAGTACTTC. Amino acids: CASSLSGQGTYEQYF.

V is TRBV6-5 and J is TRBJ2-5; 12 nucleotides match TRBD1. Trimming at V came to 5 bases and at J to 3 bases, leaving 4 bases not matched to a gene. Germline CDR1 MNHEY, CDR2 SVGAGI. The length of the CDR3 is 15 residues. The CDR3 loop reads CASSHGTGGKETQYF. For the CDR3, the DNA is TGTGCCAGCAGTCACGGGACAGGGGGCAAAGAGACCCAGTACTTC.

The sample holds a few counts of this clone. The gene calls are TRBV30 and TRBJ2-1, with 8 bases that match TRBD2. V dropped 2 bases and J dropped 4; count of bases not matched to a gene: 10. CDR1 is GTSNPN, CDR2 SVGIG, per germline (reference sequence). The CDR3 sequence is 16 residues long. CDR3 bases: TGTGCCTGGAGTAAAAAGCTAGCGGGCGGGTACAATGAGCAGTTCTTC. It translates to CAWSKKLAGGYNEQFF.

The CDR3 reads CASSAAEGYEQYF. Here the CDR3 DNA reads TGTGCCAGCAGCGCGGCCGAGGGTTACGAGCAGTACTTC. The chain is built from TRBV7-2 and TRBJ2-7; the D gene is possibly TRBD2 (5 bases). The CDR3 is 13 residues long. From germline, CDR1 is SGHTA and CDR2 FQGNSA. Trimming took off 5 bases at V and 4 bases at J, with 12 bases between the two ends.

The chain recombines TRBV2 with TRBJ2-1; tentative D call: TRBD1 (6 bases). The CDR3 runs to 11 residues. V shed 8 bases and J shed 5 bases, with 7 bases lying between them. Germline values: CDR1 SNHLY, CDR2 FYNNEI. The CDR3 loop reads CASGGDNEQFF. The CDR3 nucleotides read TGTGCCAGCGGGGGCGACAATGAGCAGTTCTTC. The full variable domain, completed using reference TRBV2 and TRBJ2-1, is EPEVTQTPSHQVTQMGQEVILRCVPISNHLYFYWYRQILGQKVEFLVSFYNNEISEKSEIFDDQFSVERPDGSNFTLKIRSTKLEDSAMYFCASGGDNEQFFGPGTRLTVL.

This sequence joins TRBV7-2 and TRBJ1-1, with no clear D. Germline loops: CDR1 SGHTA, CDR2 FQGNSA. V was trimmed by 5 bases and J by 2 bases, leaving 18 bases between them. The CDR3 consists of 16 residues. The CDR3 coding sequence is TGTGCCAGCAGCCTCATGTCCGGGCTCATTAACACTGAAGCTTTCTTT. This gives the protein CASSLMSGLINTEAFF.

The V and J genes are TRBV28 and TRBJ2-1; TRBD2 agrees at 11 bases. The J segment lost 8 bases and the V segment lost 2 bases, leaving 11 bases of the junction unmatched. Per the germline V gene, CDR1 is MDHEN and CDR2 is SYDVKM. This CDR3 is built from 17 residues. DNA for the CDR3: TGTGCCAGCAGTTTACTCCGACTAGCGGGACGATCTGATGAGCAGTTCTTC. Translation gives CASSLLRLAGRSDEQFF.

Concerning this clone: The germline gene is not matched at one end of the junction; a read error may be the cause. This chain links TRBV7-7 with TRBJ2-2; 8 bases match TRBD2. The CDR3 contains 14 residues. CDR1 and CDR2 (germline): SSHAT, FNYEAQ (reference sequence). Written as DNA, the CDR3 is TGTGCTAGCAGCCCACTAGCGGAGGCCGGGGAGCTGTTTTTT. This codes for CASSPLAEAGELFF.

The chain couples TRBV5-1 to TRBJ2-4; a weak D match, TRBD1 (5 bases). The germline V gene encodes CDR1 SGHRS and CDR2 YFSETQ. Trimming pared 0 bases from V and 7 bases from J, leaving 14 bases between. This CDR3 is 15 amino acids long. CDR3: CASSLDYQGRNIQYF. For the CDR3, the DNA is TGCGCCAGCAGCTTGGATTATCAGGGTCGGAACATTCAGTACTTC.

This chain links TRBV7-9 with TRBJ2-7; tentative D call: TRBD2 (6 bases). Germline loops: CDR1 SEHNR, CDR2 FQNEAQ (reference sequence). The CDR3 length is 14 residues. The ends were cut back, 5 bases at V and 0 bases at J, with 11 bases in the middle. CDR3 amino acids: CASSRPGASYEQYF. CDR3 nucleotides: TGTGCCAGCAGCCGCCCGGGAGCCTCCTACGAGCAGTACTTC.

The V and J genes are TRBV5-5 and TRBJ2-3, with 11 bases lining up with TRBD1. This CDR3 is 16 amino acids long. CDR1 is SGHKS, CDR2 YYEKEE, per germline (reference sequence). Trimming cost V 4 bases and J 1 base; bases outside gene matches: 5. CDR3 protein: CASSLGTGGGTDTQYF. CDR3 sequence (DNA): TGTGCCAGCAGCCTAGGGACAGGGGGGGGCACAGATACGCAGTATTTT.

The chain is built from TRBV7-3 and TRBJ2-1; 12 nucleotides align to TRBD2. The CDR3 length is 14 residues. V lost 5 bases and J lost 6; bases outside the gene matches: 2. CDR1 SGHTA and CDR2 FQGTGA come from the germline V gene. The CDR3 region is CASSPSGRGNEQFF. The DNA of the CDR3 is TGTGCCAGCAGCCCTAGCGGGAGGGGCAATGAGCAGTTCTTC.

This clone was observed a handful of times. The chain recombines TRBV7-3 with TRBJ2-3, with TRBD2 as a possible D gene (6 bases). V was cut by 5 bases and J by 5 bases, with 23 bases left in between. Per the germline V gene, CDR1 is SGHTA and CDR2 is FQGTGA. The CDR3 sequence is 17 residues long. CDR3 in amino acids: CASSTAGPTNRGDTQYF. In DNA, the CDR3 is TGTGCCAGCAGCACTGCGGGACCCACAAACCGTGGAGATACGCAGTATTTT.